A single sample gave rise to the 14 T cell receptor beta chains below, sequenced in a study of blood T cell repertoires in COVID-19. Measured with immunoSEQ multiplex PCR; TCRdb has only the in-frame clones, and not every one. The sample records about 260,000 clones, about 87% being singletons. Sequencing input: peripheral blood. These TCRs come from a woman aged 55-70 years with COVID-19, enrolled during active disease.

The chain recombines TRBV5-1 with TRBJ2-3, with 7 bases matching TRBD1. With 0 bases clipped from V and 0 bases from J, the junction kept 1 base outside the gene matches. Germline CDR1 is SGHRS and CDR2 is YFSETQ. This CDR3 region has 15 residues. Here the CDR3 reads CASSLADRSTDTQYF. DNA of the CDR3: TGCGCCAGCAGCTTGGCGGACAGGAGCACAGATACGCAGTATTTT.

This chain joins TRBV18 and TRBJ1-5, with 7 bases that match TRBD1. The germline V gene encodes CDR1 KGHSH and CDR2 LQKENI. The ends lost 4 bases at V and 7 bases at J; junction bases unmatched: 7. CDR3 size: 14 residues. This CDR3 is CASSLGTVGQPQHF. The CDR3 region has the DNA TGTGCCAGCTCACTTGGGACAGTCGGGCAGCCCCAGCATTTT.

This clone was seen a single time. The chain is built from TRBV4-3 and TRBJ2-3; 8 bases match TRBD1. This CDR3 contains 18 residues. Germline V gene lookup returns CDR1 LGHNA and CDR2 YSLEER. The J segment lost 2 bases and the V segment lost 3 bases, leaving 13 bases of the junction unmatched. DNA of the CDR3: TGCGCCAGCAGCCAGGACACCGACAGGGGATGGTACACAGATACGCAGTATTTT. Translation: CASSQDTDRGWYTDTQYF.

The CDR3 nucleotides read TGTGCCAGCAGCGTAGCCCAGGGACAGGAGCGGGACCATGGCTACACCTTC. It is translated as CASSVAQGQERDHGYTF. The J gene is TRBJ1-2, the V gene TRBV9; TRBD1 matches at 8 bases. The V gene end was trimmed by 0 bases and the J gene end by 6 bases; junction bases not matched to a gene: 13. Germline V lookup: CDR1 SGDLS, CDR2 YYNGEE. CDR3 length: 17 amino acids.

The rearrangement uses TRBV9 and TRBJ2-2, with a weak D call TRBD1 (5 bases). The ends were cut back, 0 bases at V and 2 bases at J, with 8 bases in the middle. From germline, CDR1 is SGDLS and CDR2 YYNGEE. The CDR3 totals 15 residues. CDR3 sequence reads: CASSVVGANTGELFF. CDR3 in DNA: TGTGCCAGCAGCGTAGTAGGGGCTAACACCGGGGAGCTGTTTTTT.

The V call is TRBV6-5, the J call TRBJ2-3, with 8 bases identical to TRBD2. In germline, CDR1 is MNHEY, CDR2 SVGAGI. After removal of 4 bases from V and 0 bases from J, the junction contained 3 bases not matched to a gene. The CDR3 spans 15 residues. CDR3 bases: TGTGCCAGCAGTTTTCCGGGAGGGAGCACAGATACGCAGTATTTT. Amino acid sequence: CASSFPGGSTDTQYF.

The chain uses TRBV24-1 and TRBJ2-2, with a tentative D call TRBD1 (5 bases). The CDR3 runs to 18 residues. In germline, CDR1 is KGHDR, CDR2 SFDVKD. Deletions cut 0 bases from V and 8 bases from J, with 21 bases between. The CDR3 region is CATSDLTRPDSLHGELFF. In DNA form, the CDR3 reads TGTGCCACCAGTGATTTGACCAGGCCTGACAGTTTACATGGGGAGCTGTTTTTT.

This clone was recorded once. V is TRBV28 and J is TRBJ1-5; TRBD1 might be the D (5 bases). Germline lookup yields CDR1 MDHEN and CDR2 SYDVKM. The CDR3 is 13 residues long. Trimming left V 10 bases short and J 4 bases short, with 14 bases between. The CDR3 reads CATQGPTNQPQHF. The CDR3 DNA reads as TGTGCCACCCAGGGTCCCACAAATCAGCCCCAGCATTTT.

This chain joins TRBV29-1 and TRBJ1-3; 9 nucleotides line up with TRBD1. Per the germline V gene, CDR1 is SQVTM and CDR2 is ANQGSEA. The V and J ends lost 5 bases and 7 bases, in that order; junction bases with no gene match: 6. The CDR3 is 13 residues long. CDR3 in DNA: TGCAGCGTTAGGAGGGACAGGGCTAACACCATATATTTT. Residues: CSVRRDRANTIYF.

This clone was seen once. The CDR3 loop is CATSDPSARISTDTQYF. CDR3 nucleotide sequence: TGTGCCACCAGTGATCCCTCGGCCAGGATTAGCACAGATACGCAGTATTTT. The V gene is TRBV24-1, the J gene TRBJ2-3; no definite D call. The CDR3 has 17 amino acids. V lost 3 bases, J lost 0 bases, and 15 bases lay in between. Germline assignment: CDR1 KGHDR and CDR2 SFDVKD.

The J gene is TRBJ2-5, the V gene TRBV6-2 or TRBV6-3; 14 positions agree with TRBD2. The CDR3 sequence is 18 residues long. The trim removed 5 bases at V and 5 bases at J, leaving 13 bases unmatched. Germline V gene sequence: CDR1 MNHEY, CDR2 SVGEGT. The CDR3 here is CASSRGTSGSPGRETQYF. The CDR3 DNA sequence: TGTGCCAGCAGTCGCGGGACTAGCGGGAGCCCGGGGCGGGAGACCCAGTACTTC.

This chain connects TRBV18 to TRBJ1-1, with D maybe TRBD1 (6 bases). With 5 bases removed from V and 0 bases from J, the gap between germline ends came to 10 bases. Germline V CDR1 and CDR2: KGHSH, LQKENI. This CDR3 comprises 14 residues. The CDR3 nucleotides read TGTGCCAGCTCAGGCTCAGGGGTGAACACTGAAGCTTTCTTT. It encodes CASSGSGVNTEAFF.

A remark on this clone: Other DNA sequences in the same sample also yield this CDR3. CDR3 loop: CASSRQGGNTEAFF. The DNA for the CDR3 is TGCGCCAGCAGCAGACAGGGAGGGAACACTGAAGCTTTCTTT. The V gene is TRBV5-1, the J gene TRBJ1-1; 7 nucleotides match TRBD1. This CDR3 contains 14 residues. V lost 4 bases and J lost 1; bases outside the gene matches: 4. Per the germline V gene, CDR1 is SGHRS and CDR2 is YFSETQ.

The rearrangement links TRBV6-5 to TRBJ1-5, with TRBD1 matching over 7 bases. Trimming at V came to 7 bases and at J to 4 bases, leaving 4 bases not matched to a gene. Per the germline V gene, CDR1 is MNHEY and CDR2 is SVGAGI. This CDR3 has 13 residues. The CDR3 sequence: CASTGQLNQPQHF. Written as DNA, the CDR3 is TGTGCCAGCACGGGACAGTTAAATCAGCCCCAGCATTTT.